This TCR beta chain is from a study of early T cells in non-severe SARS-CoV-2 infection. Study-wide context: Bulk RNA isolated from unsorted whole blood underwent sequencing; chains were not paired.

This clonotype has at least ten counts. Via MiXCR, TCRdb re-called the 5' RACE reads, giving one row per CDR3 protein. The sample shows 30,000 to 35,000 distinct CDR3 sequences, approximately 4.6% of them seen only once. Trimming shortened V by 5 bases and J by 5 bases, and 14 bases separated the two germline ends. Germline V lookup: CDR1 SGHTA, CDR2 FQGNSA. This CDR3 spans 14 amino acids. Input material: whole blood. The TCR sequence derives from an adult who was a healthcare worker with PCR-confirmed SARS-CoV-2 infection or an uninfected control (not recorded which). The chain joins TRBV7-2 to TRBJ2-3; D is perhaps TRBD2 (6 bases). DNA of the CDR3: TGTGCCAGCAGCCACCCGGCGGGGAGAGATACGCAGTATTTT. This sequence encodes CASSHPAGRDTQYF.